The 13 T cell receptor beta chains given below trace back to one sample, sequenced in a study of OX40 agonist ivuxolimab in advanced cancers. Profiling relied on immunoSEQ multiplex PCR, and the TCRdb table lists in-frame clones only, not all of them. The sample contains tens of thousands of clones, around four fifths of which appear only once. The source material was CD4+ or CD8+ T cells sorted from blood, sampled in a trial of the OX40 agonist ivuxolimab. The receptors shown here come from an adult with an advanced solid tumor such as melanoma, head and neck, liver or kidney cancer.

The chain has TRBV14 and TRBJ1-3; TRBD1 aligns across 9 bases. Germline V CDR1 and CDR2: SGHDN, FVKESK. The ends lost 4 bases at V and 0 bases at J; junction bases unmatched: 13. The CDR3 has 19 amino acids. The CDR3 DNA follows: TGTGCCAGCAGCCTTCGACAGGGGGACTCTCCAACCTCTGGAAACACCATATATTTT. Protein product: CASSLRQGDSPTSGNTIYF.

The rearrangement links TRBV6-5 to TRBJ2-3; D is possibly TRBD2 (5 bases). V was cut by 6 bases and J by 6 bases, with 19 bases left in between. The CDR3 sequence is 15 residues long. Looked up from germline, CDR1 is MNHEY and CDR2 is SVGAGI. The CDR3 DNA reads TGTGCCAGCAGAACCCGCGGGCGGAACGCGGATACGCAGTATTTT. Translation: CASRTRGRNADTQYF.

The J gene is TRBJ2-7, the V gene TRBV5-4; possible D gene TRBD1, 6 bases. There are 15 residues in the CDR3. The germline V gene encodes CDR1 SGHNT and CDR2 YYREEE (reference sequence). V was trimmed by 5 bases and J by 0 bases, leaving 15 bases between them. The CDR3 here is CASSPGQLSSYEQYF. CDR3 bases: TGTGCCAGCAGTCCCGGACAGCTTAGCTCCTACGAGCAGTACTTC.

This clone has just a few counts. This chain uses TRBV5-1 with TRBJ2-5, with D perhaps matching TRBD2 (6 bases). The CDR3 is 14 amino acids. Looked up from germline, CDR1 is SGHRS and CDR2 is YFSETQ. V lost 1 base and J 3 bases, leaving 10 bases between the germline ends. The CDR3 DNA is TGCGCCAGCAGCTTGCCGGGAGCGGAAGAGACCCAGTACTTC. Amino acid sequence: CASSLPGAEETQYF.

This clone was counted only a few times. The chain links TRBV29-1 to TRBJ2-7; D is unresolved. Germline V gives CDR1 SQVTM, CDR2 ANQGSEA. The CDR3 is 11 residues long. With 4 bases removed from V and 0 bases from J, the gap between germline ends came to 4 bases. The CDR3 bases are TGCAGCGTTGTCCACTCCTACGAGCAGTACTTC. It is translated as CSVVHSYEQYF.

Remarks on this clone: Other nucleotide sequences in the sample specify the same CDR3. The chain uses TRBV7-9 and TRBJ2-3; D not resolved. V dropped 2 bases and J dropped 0 bases, with 6 bases sitting between them. The CDR3 consists of 14 residues. Germline V lookup: CDR1 SEHNR, CDR2 FQNEAQ (reference sequence). CDR3 nucleotides: TGTGCCAGCAGCTTATCTGTTAGCACAGATACGCAGTATTTT. This gives the protein CASSLSVSTDTQYF. The full variable domain, completed using reference TRBV7-9 and TRBJ2-3, is DTGVSQNPRHKITKRGQNVTFRCDPISEHNRLYWYRQTLGQGPEFLTYFQNEAQLEKSRLLSDRFSAERPKGSFSTLEIQRTEQGDSAMYLCASSLSVSTDTQYFGPGTRLTVL.

The genes are TRBV29-1 and TRBJ2-5; D is perhaps TRBD2 (6 bases). The CDR3 spans 11 residues. The germline gives CDR1 SQVTM, CDR2 ANQGSEA. V was cut by 6 bases and J by 1 base, with 6 bases left in between. CDR3 in DNA: TGCAGCGTCGGGGGCCAAGAGACCCAGTACTTC. Translated, it gives CSVGGQETQYF.

The gene calls are TRBV7-8 and TRBJ1-6; weak D call: TRBD1 (5 bases). This CDR3 region has 17 residues. Trimming stripped 1 base from V and 2 bases from J, with 12 bases between. Germline V gene lookup returns CDR1 SGHVS and CDR2 FQNEAQ. In nucleotides, the CDR3 is TGTGCCAGCAGCTTAGTTTCGGGGGGGACCTATAATTCACCCCTCCACTTT. This codes for CASSLVSGGTYNSPLHF. Together with reference TRBV7-8 and TRBJ1-6, the CDR3 gives the full variable domain: GAGVSQSPRYKVAKRGQDVALRCDPISGHVSLFWYQQALGQGPEFLTYFQNEAQLDKSGLPSDRFFAERPEGSVSTLKIQRTQQEDSAVYLCASSLVSGGTYNSPLHFGNGTRLTVT.

The rearrangement joins TRBV6-6 to TRBJ1-1; D is perhaps TRBD1 (5 bases). Deletions cut 6 bases from V and 5 bases from J, with 10 bases between. Germline V lookup: CDR1 MNHNY, CDR2 SVGAGI (reference sequence). The CDR3 loop spans 12 amino acids. In nucleotides, the CDR3 is TGTGCCAGCAGATTTGACAGTACTGAAGCTTTCTTT. This gives the protein CASRFDSTEAFF.

CDR3 protein: CASSYRLTKNTGELFF. CDR3 nucleotide sequence: TGTGCCAGCAGTTATCGACTGACCAAGAACACCGGGGAGCTGTTTTTT. The rearrangement uses TRBV7-3 and TRBJ2-2; the D is unclear. Germline CDR1 reads SGHTA; CDR2 reads FQGTGA. There are 16 residues in the CDR3. V lost 6 bases to trimming and J lost 1 base, with 15 bases between them.

The chain couples TRBV19 to TRBJ1-2, with 9 bases fitting TRBD1. Germline values: CDR1 LNHDA, CDR2 SQIVND (reference sequence). The CDR3 has 15 amino acids. V gave up 7 bases and J gave up 1 base; unmatched junction bases: 7. The CDR3 nucleotides read TGTGCCAGTACCTTAACAGGGGGCGATAACTATGGCTACACCTTC. It translates to CASTLTGGDNYGYTF.

Note on this clone: Other DNA sequences in this sample translate to the same CDR3. The gene calls are TRBV19 and TRBJ2-3; D not certain. V was clipped by 6 bases and J by 0 bases, with 10 bases between them. CDR3 length equals 14 residues. Germline V gene sequence: CDR1 LNHDA, CDR2 SQIVND (reference sequence). DNA for the CDR3: TGTGCCAGTAGCCTGGCCTCTAGCACAGATACGCAGTATTTT. This gives the protein CASSLASSTDTQYF.

This chain joins TRBV7-9 and TRBJ1-5; TRBD1 agrees at 7 bases. The V gene end was trimmed by 5 bases and the J gene end by 5 bases; junction bases not matched to a gene: 9. CDR1 SEHNR and CDR2 FQNEAQ come from the germline V gene (reference sequence). The CDR3 consists of 15 residues. The CDR3 coding sequence is TGTGCCAGCAGCACCACAGGGGAAAAGGATCAGCCCCAGCATTTT. It is translated as CASSTTGEKDQPQHF.